This is a list of T cell receptor beta chains from one sample in a study of cytomegalovirus exposure and HLA in healthy donors. Profiled with immunoSEQ multiplex PCR; TCRdb holds only in-frame clones, not every one. The data contain approximately 140,000 clones, roughly 85% of them singletons. The sequenced sample was PBMCs. These receptors were obtained from a boy between 10 and 17 years old in good health and CMV-seronegative. CDR3s include the opening cysteine and the closing phenylalanine or tryptophan. The D gene is left open where the match is weak. Clone sizes are given selectively: once, few, many, or a class where the clone is expanded.

clone size	V gene	J gene	D gene	CDR3 protein	CDR3 DNA
few	TRBV7-2	TRBJ2-7	TRBD2	CASSLAQRGGSGGQYF	TGTGCCAGCAGCTTAGCTCAAAGGGGCGGGAGTGGCGGGCAGTACTTC
-	TRBV27	TRBJ2-7	-	CASSSPGVSSYEQYF	TGTGCCAGCAGTTCACCAGGGGTTAGCTCCTACGAGCAGTACTTC
-	TRBV10-3	TRBJ2-5	-	CAISVGGGDGETQYF	TGTGCCATCAGTGTAGGGGGGGGCGACGGTGAGACCCAGTACTTC
few	TRBV7-7	TRBJ2-1	TRBD2	CASSPGPGLAGREEQFF	TGTGCCAGCAGCCCCGGACCGGGACTAGCGGGGCGTGAGGAGCAGTTCTTC
-	TRBV11-3	TRBJ2-2	-	CASSQTIREVTGELFF	TGTGCCAGCAGCCAGACCATTCGGGAAGTCACCGGGGAGCTGTTTTTT
-	TRBV6-5	TRBJ1-1	-	CASSNGSPEAFF	TGTGCCAGCAGCAACGGGTCCCCTGAAGCTTTCTTT
few	TRBV5-6	TRBJ1-1	-	CASSLNTEAFF	TGTGCCAGCAGCCTTAACACTGAAGCTTTCTTT
-	TRBV21-1	TRBJ2-3	-	CASSKAGADTQYF	TGTGCCAGCAGCAAAGCAGGGGCAGATACGCAGTATTTT
-	TRBV5-1	TRBJ2-5	TRBD2	CASRPTSGQETQYF	TGCGCCAGCAGGCCGACTAGCGGGCAAGAGACCCAGTACTTC
few	TRBV25-1	TRBJ1-1	-	CASRERHTTEAFF	TGTGCCAGCAGGGAGAGGCACACCACTGAAGCTTTCTTT
-	TRBV4-1	TRBJ2-4	TRBD2	CASSQDSGRRAENIQYF	TGCGCCAGCAGCCAGGATAGCGGGAGGAGGGCAGAAAACATTCAGTACTTC
-	TRBV19	TRBJ1-4	TRBD1	CASSRAQGATNEKLFF	TGTGCCAGTAGTCGGGCCCAGGGGGCAACTAATGAAAAACTGTTTTTT
-	TRBV11-3	TRBJ2-7	-	CASSRDRGLEQYF	TGTGCCAGCAGCAGAGACCGAGGGCTCGAGCAGTACTTC
-	TRBV5-3	TRBJ1-2	-	CARSLGRVTVNGYTF	TGTGCCAGGTCTCTGGGGAGGGTGACGGTAAACGGCTACACCTTC
-	TRBV6-1	TRBJ1-5	-	CASSGVESQPQHF	TGTGCCAGCAGTGGTGTCGAGAGTCAGCCCCAGCATTTT
few	TRBV6-6	TRBJ2-1	-	CASHRGHNNEQFF	TGTGCCTCCCACCGAGGCCACAACAATGAGCAGTTCTTC
-	TRBV30	TRBJ1-5	-	CAWSVRGDQPQHF	TGTGCCTGGAGTGTACGGGGGGATCAGCCCCAGCATTTT
-	TRBV27	TRBJ2-7	TRBD2	CASSLSVSGRNEQYF	TGTGCCAGCAGTTTATCAGTTAGCGGGAGAAACGAGCAGTACTTC
-	TRBV5-1	TRBJ2-3	-	CASSLGGLPSTDTQYF	TGCGCCAGCAGCTTGGGAGGCTTACCTAGCACAGATACGCAGTATTTT
-	TRBV19	TRBJ1-2	-	CASGAVREGNYGYTF	TGTGCCAGCGGGGCCGTCAGGGAGGGCAACTATGGCTACACCTTC
-	TRBV6-7	TRBJ1-6	TRBD1	CASTKDRGIYNSPLHF	TGTGCCAGCACCAAGGACAGGGGAATCTATAATTCACCCCTCCACTTT
few	TRBV7-6	TRBJ2-3	-	CASSPPSGLLPDTQYF	TGTGCCAGCAGCCCCCCCAGCGGACTCCTCCCCGATACGCAGTATTTT
-	TRBV7-9	TRBJ1-2	-	CASSLGPGETYGYTF	TGTGCCAGCAGCTTAGGCCCAGGGGAGACCTATGGCTACACCTTC
-	TRBV11-2	TRBJ2-7	TRBD2	CASSLDFGEGPPYEQYF	TGTGCCAGCAGCTTAGATTTCGGGGAGGGCCCCCCCTACGAGCAGTACTTC
-	TRBV7-9	TRBJ2-1	TRBD2	CASSLLAGGNYNEQFF	TGTGCCAGCAGCTTATTAGCGGGAGGAAACTACAATGAGCAGTTCTTC
-	TRBV19	TRBJ2-7	-	CASSFRWDNSYEQYF	TGTGCCAGTAGTTTCCGTTGGGACAACTCCTACGAGCAGTACTTC
-	TRBV30	TRBJ1-2	-	CAWSEGGDGYTF	TGTGCCTGGAGTGAAGGGGGGGATGGCTACACCTTC
-	TRBV4-1	TRBJ2-2	TRBD2	CASSRGLAGEVGELFF	TGCGCCAGCAGCCGGGGACTAGCGGGAGAGGTCGGGGAGCTGTTTTTT
-	TRBV5-1	TRBJ2-1	TRBD2	CASSLGTSGYNEQFF	TGCGCCAGCAGCTTGGGGACTAGCGGGTACAATGAGCAGTTCTTC